These T cell receptor beta chains were read from a single sample in a study of cytomegalovirus exposure and HLA in healthy donors. The repertoire was sequenced with immunoSEQ multiplex PCR; TCRdb's copy has only in-frame clones and lacks some. The sample includes about 140,000 clones, over 75% seen only once; the top ten take around 1.9%. The sequenced material came from PBMCs. These receptors were obtained from a man aged 35 to 55 in good health and CMV-seronegative. CDR3s include the opening cysteine and the closing phenylalanine or tryptophan. The D gene is left open where the match is weak. A row's size may be missing; if present it is once, few, many or a size class.

clone_size	d_call	v_call	j_call	cdr3_nt	cdr3_aa
-	TRBD1	TRBV5-6	TRBJ2-7	TGTGCCAGCAGCTTGGGAGACAGGGTTGGGTCCTACGAGCAGTACTTC	CASSLGDRVGSYEQYF
few	-	TRBV27	TRBJ2-7	TGTGCCAGCAGTCCTCCCCGGACAGCCTACTCCTACGAGCAGTACTTC	CASSPPRTAYSYEQYF
-	-	TRBV27	TRBJ2-5	TGTGCCAGCAGTTCGCTCGGACTGGGCCAAGAGACCCAGTACTTC	CASSSLGLGQETQYF
-	-	TRBV5-1	TRBJ2-2	TGCGCCAGCAGCTTTTTAGGGCAGGGTAACACCGGGGAGCTGTTTTTT	CASSFLGQGNTGELFF
few	-	TRBV7-9	TRBJ2-7	TGTGCCAGCAGCTTATACGCAGGGGACTACGAGCAGTACTTC	CASSLYAGDYEQYF
once	TRBD2	TRBV10-3	TRBJ2-3	TGTGCCATCAGTGAGAGGGCTAGCGGGGGGGCCGCAGATACGCAGTATTTT	CAISERASGGAADTQYF
-	TRBD2	TRBV7-6	TRBJ2-3	TGTGCCAGCAGCCCAACTCTGACTAGCGGGAGGGCCGTAGATACGCAGTATTTT	CASSPTLTSGRAVDTQYF
-	-	TRBV7-2	TRBJ2-3	TGTGCCAGCAGCTTACAGGGTTTTAGCACAGATACGCAGTATTTT	CASSLQGFSTDTQYF
few	TRBD2	TRBV18	TRBJ2-2	TGTGCCAGCTCTCTCGGACTAGCGGGTTCGAACACCGGGGAGCTGTTTTTT	CASSLGLAGSNTGELFF
-	-	TRBV7-9	TRBJ1-2	TGTTCCAGCACCCTAGGGGGGGACTATGGCTACACCTTC	CSSTLGGDYGYTF
-	-	TRBV11-3	TRBJ2-1	TGTGCCAGCAGCTTAGATTACCCCGAGCCTAGCAATGAGCAGTTCTTC	CASSLDYPEPSNEQFF
-	TRBD1	TRBV29-1	TRBJ1-1	TGCAGCGTTGATCATGACAGGGGGAGCACTGAAGCTTTCTTT	CSVDHDRGSTEAFF
once	-	TRBV5-4	TRBJ1-5	TGTGCCAGCAGCTCGGACAGTAGCAATCAGCCCCAGCATTTT	CASSSDSSNQPQHF
few	-	TRBV30	TRBJ2-7	TGTGCCTGGAATAATAAGGGAGCCTACGAGCAGTACTTC	CAWNNKGAYEQYF
once	TRBD2	TRBV11-2	TRBJ2-5	TGTGCCAGCAGCTTAGCTATGGGACTAGCGGGGCAAGAGACCCAGTACTTC	CASSLAMGLAGQETQYF
-	TRBD1	TRBV7-8	TRBJ2-1	TGTGCCAGCAGCTTGGGGTTGGGACAGGGGCAAAATGAGCAGTTCTTC	CASSLGLGQGQNEQFF
-	-	TRBV7-9	TRBJ1-2	TGTTCCAGCAGCTTAGTGTCAAACTATGGCTACACCTTC	CSSSLVSNYGYTF
-	-	TRBV5-4	TRBJ2-3	TGTGCCAGCAGCCGGTCAGCGGGAGATACGCAGTATTTT	CASSRSAGDTQYF
once	-	TRBV4-2	TRBJ2-1	TGTGCCAGCAGCCCCGAGACAGGGACTTCCTACAATGAGCAGTTCTTC	CASSPETGTSYNEQFF
-	TRBD2	TRBV28	TRBJ2-5	TGTGCCAGCAGTCAAGGACTAGCGGGAGTAGAGACCCAGTACTTC	CASSQGLAGVETQYF
once	-	TRBV5-4	TRBJ1-1	TGTGCCAGCAGCTTGGTATGGGGCATGAACACTGAAGCTTTCTTT	CASSLVWGMNTEAFF
-	TRBD2	TRBV11-2	TRBJ2-3	TGTGCCAGCAGCTTATTCGGACTAGCGGGAACAGATACGCAGTATTTT	CASSLFGLAGTDTQYF
-	TRBD1	TRBV7-2	TRBJ1-3	TGTGCCAGCAGCTTAGGAGGGGGCTCCGGAAACACCATATATTTT	CASSLGGGSGNTIYF
-	TRBD1	TRBV6-5	TRBJ2-4	TGTGCCAGCAGTTACGGGACAGGGGGCGACATTCAGTACTTC	CASSYGTGGDIQYF
few	-	TRBV30	TRBJ1-6	TGTGCCTGGAGGGGGGCTAATTCACCCCTCCACTTT	CAWRGANSPLHF
-	TRBD2	TRBV4-2	TRBJ2-7	TGTGCCAGCAGCCATGGGACTAGCGGGGGGGCCTACGAGCAGTACTTC	CASSHGTSGGAYEQYF
-	-	TRBV10-3	TRBJ2-1	TGTGCCATCAGTGAGTCGCAGTTGGATGAGCAGTTCTTC	CAISESQLDEQFF
-	-	TRBV6-5	TRBJ2-1	TGTGCCAGCAGTTACTCGTCTAGCGCCCGGAATGAGCAGTTCTTC	CASSYSSSARNEQFF
-	-	TRBV5-1	TRBJ1-6	TGCGCCAGCAGCTTGGAGTCGCAGGGAAATTCACCCCTCCACTTT	CASSLESQGNSPLHF
-	-	TRBV28	TRBJ2-2	TGTGCCAGCAGTTTATTCTCCCCGGGAACCGGGGAGCTGTTTTTT	CASSLFSPGTGELFF
few	TRBD1	TRBV10-3	TRBJ1-1	TGTGCCATCAGTGCGGGACAGGGGATGAACACTGAAGCTTTCTTT	CAISAGQGMNTEAFF
-	-	TRBV5-1	TRBJ2-1	TGCGCCAGCAGCCCAACCCCGGACAGAAAGCAGGGGGAGCAGTTCTTC	CASSPTPDRKQGEQFF
-	-	TRBV4-2	TRBJ2-5	TGTGCCAGCAGCCAGACTAGTGAGGAGACCCAGTACTTC	CASSQTSEETQYF
-	-	TRBV6-1	TRBJ2-5	TGTGCCAGCTTGGTTCGGGGAAGGGAGACCCAGTACTTC	CASLVRGRETQYF
-	TRBD2	TRBV5-4	TRBJ2-1	TGTGCCAGCAGCTTCAGCTGGGCTAGCGGGGGGGGGAACTACAATGAGCAGTTCTTC	CASSFSWASGGGNYNEQFF
-	-	TRBV7-8	TRBJ1-3	TGTGCCAGCAGCCCCGGGGGGTGGGCCTCTGGAAACACCATATATTTT	CASSPGGWASGNTIYF
few	TRBD1	TRBV2	TRBJ1-4	TGTGCCAGCAGAGAGGACAGGGGCAATGAAAAACTGTTTTTT	CASREDRGNEKLFF
once	-	TRBV7-9	TRBJ2-1	TGTGCCAGCAGCTTCCGGGGGACCAATGAGCAGTTCTTC	CASSFRGTNEQFF
-	TRBD2	TRBV5-4	TRBJ2-5	TGTGCCAGCAGCTTGCCTAGCGGGAGTGGGGAGACCCAGTACTTC	CASSLPSGSGETQYF
-	TRBD1	TRBV28	TRBJ1-1	TGTGCCAGCAGCTTACTGCCGTGGAACTCAGGGACAGGATATGAAGCTTTCTTT	CASSLLPWNSGTGYEAFF
-	-	TRBV11-2	TRBJ2-5	TGTGCCAGCAGCTTAGCGGCGGGTAATGTTCAAGAGACCCAGTACTTC	CASSLAAGNVQETQYF
-	TRBD1	TRBV2	TRBJ2-7	TGTGCCAGTCAGGGGGCTCCCGAGCAGTACTTC	CASQGAPEQYF
-	TRBD2	TRBV13	TRBJ2-7	TGTGCCGGCAGCCCTCCGGGGGGGGAGCAGTACTTC	CAGSPPGGEQYF